What follows are 24 T cell receptor beta chains derived from one specimen sequenced in a study of T cell repertoires in cytomegalovirus infection (dated by TCRdb to about 2019). TCRdb lists the instrument as Illumina HiSeq 1500. Using fastp at Q25 and MiXCR, TCRdb reprocessed the public reads and kept productive beta chains. Merged by CDR3 protein, the rows form single entries marked with the most common genes and DNA. This sample holds fewer than 550,000 distinct CDR3 sequences; 15% to 20% were observed only once. The top ten constitute roughly 25% of the sample. Material for sequencing was CD8+ T cells from PBMCs. Receptor source: a human donor in good health (CMV status not recorded). Some clones in this sample may be carry-over from other donors' samples.

The chain couples TRBV2 to TRBJ2-1; 9 bases align to TRBD1. This CDR3 has 12 amino acids. Germline CDR1 SNHLY, CDR2 FYNNEI. The trim removed 8 bases at V and 8 bases at J, leaving 4 bases unmatched. The CDR3 reads CASRDRVDEQFF. CDR3 nucleotides: TGTGCCAGCCGGGACAGGGTCGATGAGCAGTTCTTC.

This clonotype has a handful of counts. The V call is TRBV2, the J call TRBJ1-2; TRBD1 matches 8 bases. Trimming took 9 bases from V and 6 from J; bases not matched to a gene: 3. The CDR3 is 11 amino acids. CDR1 is SNHLY and CDR2 is FYNNEI in the germline V gene. The CDR3 here is CARTGVHGYTF. As DNA, the CDR3 is TGTGCCAGGACAGGGGTTCATGGCTACACCTTC.

Remarks on this clonotype: This may arise from a read error, as a much more abundant clone is one base away. V usage is TRBV7-8 and J usage is TRBJ2-1; TRBD2 matches at 7 bases. This CDR3 region has 15 residues. Germline V gene data show CDR1 as SGHVS and CDR2 as FQNEAQ. The CDR3 is CANSSLTSAYNEQFF. The DNA for the CDR3 is TGTGCCAACAGCTCGTTAACTAGCGCCTACAATGAGCAGTTCTTC.

This chain links TRBV2 with TRBJ2-7, with 9 bases matching TRBD2. The CDR3 length is 13 residues. Trimming at V came to 7 bases and at J to 6 bases, leaving 7 bases not matched to a gene. Germline V gene sequence: CDR1 SNHLY, CDR2 FYNNEI. DNA for the CDR3: TGTGCCAGCATGTTAGCGGGAGTCCCCGAGCAGTACTTC. This gives the protein CASMLAGVPEQYF.

Concerning this clonotype itself: The conserved phenylalanine or tryptophan normally closing the CDR3 is absent here, so this likely arose from a read error. As DNA, the CDR3 is TGTGCCACCAGCGGCCGGGACACCTATAGCTCCTACAATGAGCAGTTCTTA. Translating gives CATSGRDTYSSYNEQFL. The gene calls are TRBV15 and TRBJ2-1; D is possibly TRBD1 (6 bases). Per germline, CDR1 LNHNV and CDR2 YYDKDF (reference sequence). Trimming shortened V by 5 bases and J by 0 bases, and 17 bases separated the two germline ends. The CDR3 extends over 17 amino acids.

This clonotype was picked up many times. The chain employs TRBV10-3 and TRBJ1-3; tentatively, D is TRBD1 (5 bases). CDR3 length: 15 residues. With 4 bases removed from V and 4 bases from J, the gap between germline ends came to 14 bases. Germline lookup yields CDR1 ENHRY and CDR2 SYGVKD. The chain's CDR3 is CAISATGSPGNTIYF. The CDR3 DNA is TGTGCCATCAGTGCTACAGGTTCTCCAGGAAACACCATATATTTT.

The table lists this clonotype with many counts. This chain uses TRBV11-3 with TRBJ2-5, with 9 bases aligning to TRBD2. Germline CDR1 reads SGHNT; CDR2 reads YENEEA. V lost 5 bases and J lost 5; bases outside the gene matches: 12. The CDR3 length is 16 residues. CDR3 sequence (DNA): TGTGCCAGCAGCCCCGGGACTAGCATGGGACGGGAGACCCAGTACTTC. It specifies CASSPGTSMGRETQYF.

This clonotype was observed a handful of times. The genes are TRBV12-3 or TRBV12-4 and TRBJ2-1, with 9 positions matching TRBD1. The J segment lost 0 bases and the V segment lost 4 bases, leaving 19 bases of the junction unmatched. CDR3 length equals 21 residues. In DNA form, the CDR3 reads TGTGCCAGCAGTTCCATAGGACAGGGACAGGGACGACCTTACTCCTACAATGAGCAGTTCTTC. This codes for CASSSIGQGQGRPYSYNEQFF.

The count of this clonotype is one. The chain is built from TRBV7-3 and TRBJ1-1; D unclear. The germline CDR1 and CDR2 sequences are SGHTA and FQGTGA. Trimming stripped 5 bases from V and 4 bases from J, with 14 bases between. The CDR3 runs 14 residues. The CDR3, as DNA: TGTGCCAGCAGCCGAGCTGCTGTGGGCACTGAAGCTTTCTTT. Translating it yields CASSRAAVGTEAFF.

The genes are TRBV28 and TRBJ2-3; tentatively, D is TRBD1 (6 bases). Germline assignment: CDR1 MDHEN and CDR2 SYDVKM. V dropped 5 bases and J dropped 3 bases, with 15 bases sitting between them. The CDR3 consists of 15 residues. This CDR3 reads CASSQGGARTDTQYF. CDR3 sequence (DNA): TGTGCCAGCAGTCAAGGGGGAGCGCGGACAGATACGCAGTATTTT.

This chain connects TRBV2 to TRBJ2-3; tentative D call: TRBD1 (6 bases). Germline lookup yields CDR1 SNHLY and CDR2 FYNNEI. CDR3 length: 15 amino acids. Trimming removed 4 bases from V and 1 base from J, with 12 bases in between. The CDR3 DNA follows: TGTGCCAGCAGTGGTGCCAAGGGGGGCACAGATACGCAGTATTTT. Encoded protein: CASSGAKGGTDTQYF.

V is TRBV5-1 and J is TRBJ2-7; D may be TRBD1 or TRBD2 (5 bases each). This CDR3 is 12 amino acids long. Germline V gives CDR1 SGHRS, CDR2 YFSETQ. Trimming stripped 4 bases from V and 6 bases from J, with 11 bases between. CDR3: CASSPGRFEQYF. CDR3 DNA sequence: TGCGCCAGCAGCCCGGGACGGTTCGAGCAGTACTTC.

The chain uses TRBV19 and TRBJ2-1; the match to TRBD1 covers 11 bases. Germline V gene lookup returns CDR1 LNHDA and CDR2 SQIVND (reference sequence). The CDR3 contains 15 residues. V lost 7 bases to trimming and J lost 8 bases; unmatched junction nucleotides: 10. CDR3 nucleotides: TGTGCCAGTACACAGGAGTGGACAGGGGGCTATGAGCAGTTCTTC. Translation gives CASTQEWTGGYEQFF.

This clonotype was picked up a small number of times. The rearrangement joins TRBV20-1 to TRBJ1-4; no clear D. The CDR3 loop spans 14 amino acids. Germline lookup yields CDR1 DFQATT and CDR2 SNEGSKA (reference sequence). The V gene lost 1 base and the J gene lost 0 bases, with 6 bases spanning the gap. CDR3 in amino acids: CSARGPTTNEKLFF. The DNA for the CDR3 is TGCAGTGCTAGAGGCCCCACAACTAATGAAAAACTGTTTTTT.

This clonotype occurred a few times. The V and J genes are TRBV10-3 and TRBJ1-5; D possibly corresponds to TRBD1 (5 bases). Trimming pared 4 bases from V and 0 bases from J, leaving 7 bases between. This CDR3 spans 14 amino acids. CDR1 is ENHRY, CDR2 SYGVKD, per germline. DNA of the CDR3: TGTGCCATCAGTGTGACAGATAGCAATCAGCCCCAGCATTTT. Translation gives CAISVTDSNQPQHF.

The chain joins TRBV27 to TRBJ2-1, with D uncertain. Deletions cut 8 bases from V and 0 bases from J, with 8 bases between. CDR1 is MNHEY, CDR2 SMNVEV, per germline (reference sequence). The CDR3 spans 13 residues. CDR3 protein: CASGMSSYNEQFF. CDR3 in DNA: TGTGCCAGCGGTATGAGCTCCTACAATGAGCAGTTCTTC.

The chain links TRBV29-1 to TRBJ2-1; TRBD2 matches at 7 bases. The CDR3 length is 15 residues. The J segment lost 6 bases and the V segment lost 0 bases, leaving 8 bases of the junction unmatched. Germline CDR1 and CDR2: SQVTM and ANQGSEA. CDR3 in amino acids: CSVEDYSGSVNEQFF. CDR3 sequence (DNA): TGCAGCGTTGAAGATTATAGCGGGTCTGTCAATGAGCAGTTCTTC.

This clonotype was seen repeatedly, ten times or more. The J gene is TRBJ2-3, the V gene TRBV7-3; D is unresolved. The CDR3 sequence is 15 residues long. Trimming shortened V by 5 bases and J by 0 bases, and 12 bases separated the two germline ends. From germline, CDR1 is SGHTA and CDR2 FQGTGA. The DNA of the CDR3 is TGTGCCAGCAGCCGTACGTGGGGAAGCACAGATACGCAGTATTTT. As protein: CASSRTWGSTDTQYF.

This clonotype occurred a few times. V is TRBV6-1 and J is TRBJ2-1; D is uncertain. The V gene's germline CDR1 is MNHNS and CDR2 SASEGT. There are 14 residues in the CDR3. V was pared by 2 bases and J by 7 bases, with 12 bases between. The CDR3 sequence: CASSEFSARNEQFF. The CDR3 bases are TGTGCCAGCAGTGAATTCTCGGCTAGAAATGAGCAGTTCTTC.

This clonotype was seen repeatedly, ten times or more. The chain employs TRBV7-2 and TRBJ2-3; TRBD2 agrees at 9 bases. The J segment lost 4 bases and the V segment lost 5 bases, leaving 10 bases of the junction unmatched. Germline V CDR1 and CDR2: SGHTA, FQGNSA. The CDR3 runs to 16 residues. CDR3 sequence: CASSLLAGAPPDTQYF. The CDR3 nucleotides read TGTGCCAGCAGCCTCTTAGCGGGGGCCCCCCCAGATACGCAGTATTTT.

This clonotype has at least ten counts. The rearrangement uses TRBV12-3 or TRBV12-4 and TRBJ1-1, with D tentatively TRBD1 (6 bases). This CDR3 contains 12 residues. V lost 6 bases to trimming and J lost 8 bases, with 13 bases between them. CDR3 protein: CASRVGGREAFF. The DNA for the CDR3 is TGTGCCAGCAGAGTCGGGGGGCGAGAAGCTTTCTTT.

V gene TRBV6-8 combines with J gene TRBJ2-2; D remains unclear. V lost 0 bases to trimming and J lost 8 bases, with 10 bases between them. This CDR3 is 14 amino acids long. Germline V gene sequence: CDR1 MNHGY, CDR2 SAAAGT. The CDR3 sequence is CASSYSTVSGELFF. In nucleotides, the CDR3 is TGTGCCAGCAGTTACTCCACGGTTTCGGGGGAGCTGTTTTTT.

J is TRBJ1-1 and V is TRBV7-9; a possible D gene is TRBD1 (5 bases). Germline CDR1 and CDR2: SEHNR and FQNEAQ (reference sequence). The CDR3 runs to 15 residues. V was pared by 6 bases and J by 1 base, with 15 bases between. The CDR3 region is CASSYPGTGNTEAFF. In DNA form, the CDR3 reads TGTGCCAGCAGTTATCCAGGGACGGGGAACACTGAAGCTTTCTTT.

This clonotype was recorded at least ten times. This sequence joins TRBV14 and TRBJ2-7; no clear D. From germline, CDR1 is SGHDN and CDR2 FVKESK. Trimming took 1 base from V and 1 from J, leaving 8 bases between them. The CDR3 has 14 residues. CDR3 sequence: CASSQVWDSYEQYF. CDR3 DNA sequence: TGTGCCAGCAGCCAAGTTTGGGATTCCTACGAGCAGTACTTC. Full variable domain (remainder filled in from reference TRBV14 and TRBJ2-7): EAGVTQFPSHSVIEKGQTVTLRCDPISGHDNLYWYRRVMGKEIKFLLHFVKESKQDESGMPNNRFLAERTGGTYSTLKVQPAELEDSGVYFCASSQVWDSYEQYFGPGTRLTVT.